This T cell receptor (beta chain) originates from a study of cytomegalovirus exposure and HLA in healthy donors. This CDR3 is 15 amino acids long. V lost 0 bases and J 3 bases, leaving 11 bases between the germline ends. The germline V gene has CDR1 MNHEY and CDR2 SVGAGI. As regards this clone: Its antigen is undetermined.

Amplification used 60 Vbeta primers and 13 Jbeta primers. Profiled with immunoSEQ multiplex PCR; TCRdb holds only in-frame clones, not every one. The sample yields around 38,000 clones, roughly 64% seen once. General study results and limits: Association with HLA alleles at 0.05 false discovery rate was found for 17,000 or so TCR beta sequences in a later analysis. Donors were assumed by presence/absence analyses to have roughly uniform sequencing depth.

Regarding donors, all were healthy bone marrow donors. This chain links TRBV6-5 with TRBJ1-1, with D hard to call. This sequence was found in a man aged 45-65 years in good health and CMV-seropositive. The sequenced sample was PBMCs. The CDR3 nucleotides read TGTGCCAGCAGTTACTCTGAGCTTCTCTACACTGAAGCTTTCTTT. Residues: CASSYSELLYTEAFF.